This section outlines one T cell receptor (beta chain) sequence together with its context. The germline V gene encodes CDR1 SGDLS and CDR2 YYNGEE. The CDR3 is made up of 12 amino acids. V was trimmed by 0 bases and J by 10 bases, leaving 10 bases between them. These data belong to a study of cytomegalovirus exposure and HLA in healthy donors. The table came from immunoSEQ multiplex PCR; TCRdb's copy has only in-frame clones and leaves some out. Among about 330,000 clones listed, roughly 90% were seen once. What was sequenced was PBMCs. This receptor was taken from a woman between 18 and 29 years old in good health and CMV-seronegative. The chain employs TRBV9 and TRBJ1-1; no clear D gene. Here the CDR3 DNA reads TGTGCCAGCAGCGTAGAGGGCGGGCCAGCTTTCTTT. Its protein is CASSVEGGPAFF.